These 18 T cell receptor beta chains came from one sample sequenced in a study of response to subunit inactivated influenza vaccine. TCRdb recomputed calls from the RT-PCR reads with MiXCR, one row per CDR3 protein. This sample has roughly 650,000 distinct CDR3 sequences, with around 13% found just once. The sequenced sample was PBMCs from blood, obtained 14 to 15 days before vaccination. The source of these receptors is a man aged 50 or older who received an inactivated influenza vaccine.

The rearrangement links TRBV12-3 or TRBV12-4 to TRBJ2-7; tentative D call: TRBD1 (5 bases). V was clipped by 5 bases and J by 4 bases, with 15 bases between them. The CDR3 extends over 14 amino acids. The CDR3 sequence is CASSTATVLYEQYF. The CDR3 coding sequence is TGTGCCAGCAGTACAGCGACAGTACTATACGAGCAGTACTTC.

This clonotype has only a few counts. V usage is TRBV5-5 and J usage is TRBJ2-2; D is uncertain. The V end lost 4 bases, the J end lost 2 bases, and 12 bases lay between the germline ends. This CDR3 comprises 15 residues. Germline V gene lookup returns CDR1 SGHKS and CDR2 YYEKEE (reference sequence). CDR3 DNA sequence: TGTGCCAGCAGCCCGCAGTGGGCCAACACCGGGGAGCTGTTTTTT. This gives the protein CASSPQWANTGELFF.

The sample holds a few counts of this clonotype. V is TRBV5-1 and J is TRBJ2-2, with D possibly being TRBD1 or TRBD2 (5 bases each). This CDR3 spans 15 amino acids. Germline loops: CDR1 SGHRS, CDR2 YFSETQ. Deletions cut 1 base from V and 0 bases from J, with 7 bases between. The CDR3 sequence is CASSLQGPNTGELFF. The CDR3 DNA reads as TGCGCCAGCAGCTTGCAGGGACCGAACACCGGGGAGCTGTTTTTT.

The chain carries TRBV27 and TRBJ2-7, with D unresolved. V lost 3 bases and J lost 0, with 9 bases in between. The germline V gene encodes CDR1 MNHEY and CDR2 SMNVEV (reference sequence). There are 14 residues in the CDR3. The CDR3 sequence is CASSFSSASYEQYF. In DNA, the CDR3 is TGTGCCAGCAGTTTCAGCTCAGCCTCCTACGAGCAGTACTTC.

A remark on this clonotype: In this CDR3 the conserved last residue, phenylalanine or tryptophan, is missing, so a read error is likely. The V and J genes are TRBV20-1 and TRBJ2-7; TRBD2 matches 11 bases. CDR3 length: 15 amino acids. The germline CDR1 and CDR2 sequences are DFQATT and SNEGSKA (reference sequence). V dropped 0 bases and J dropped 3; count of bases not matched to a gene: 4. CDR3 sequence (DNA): TGCAGTGCTAGAGATAGACTAGCGGGACTCTACGAGCAGTACCTC. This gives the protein CSARDRLAGLYEQYL.

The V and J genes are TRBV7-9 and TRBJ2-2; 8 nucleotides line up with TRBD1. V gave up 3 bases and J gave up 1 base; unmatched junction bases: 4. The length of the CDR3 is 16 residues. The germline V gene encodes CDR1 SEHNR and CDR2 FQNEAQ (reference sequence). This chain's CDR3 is CASSFVGTGNTGELFF. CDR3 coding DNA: TGTGCCAGCAGCTTCGTGGGGACAGGGAACACCGGGGAGCTGTTTTTT.

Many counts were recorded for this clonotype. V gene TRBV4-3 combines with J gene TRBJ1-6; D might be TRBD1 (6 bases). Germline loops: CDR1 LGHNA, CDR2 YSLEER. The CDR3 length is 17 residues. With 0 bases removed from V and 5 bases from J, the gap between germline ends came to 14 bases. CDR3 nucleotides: TGCGCCAGCAGCCAAGAAACAGGGCCGGGTCATAATTCACCCCTCCACTTT. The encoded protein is CASSQETGPGHNSPLHF.

In DNA, the CDR3 is TGCGCCAGCAGCTTGGGGACTAGCGGGGGGCGACACTCCTACAATGAGCAGTTCTTC. Translation: CASSLGTSGGRHSYNEQFF. The chain couples TRBV5-1 to TRBJ2-1; 14 bases align to TRBD2. Trimming removed 0 bases from V and 0 bases from J; junction bases left unmatched: 5. Germline V lookup: CDR1 SGHRS, CDR2 YFSETQ. The CDR3 sequence is 19 residues long.

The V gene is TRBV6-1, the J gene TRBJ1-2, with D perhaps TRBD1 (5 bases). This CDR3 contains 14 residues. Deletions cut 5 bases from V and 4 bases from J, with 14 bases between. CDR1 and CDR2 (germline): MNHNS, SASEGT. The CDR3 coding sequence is TGTGCCAGCAGTCCGATTGCGGGGGTCTATGGCTACACCTTC. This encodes CASSPIAGVYGYTF.

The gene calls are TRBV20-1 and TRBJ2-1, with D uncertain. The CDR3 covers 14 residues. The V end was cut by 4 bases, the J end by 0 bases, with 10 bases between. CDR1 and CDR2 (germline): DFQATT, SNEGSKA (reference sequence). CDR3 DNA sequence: TGCAGTGCTACAACACCGAGCTCCTACAATGAGCAGTTCTTC. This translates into CSATTPSSYNEQFF.

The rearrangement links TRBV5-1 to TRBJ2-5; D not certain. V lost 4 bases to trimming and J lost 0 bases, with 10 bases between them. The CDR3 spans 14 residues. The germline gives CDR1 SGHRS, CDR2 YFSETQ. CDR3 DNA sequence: TGCGCCAGCAGCGCCGGACGGAACCAAGAGACCCAGTACTTC. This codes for CASSAGRNQETQYF.

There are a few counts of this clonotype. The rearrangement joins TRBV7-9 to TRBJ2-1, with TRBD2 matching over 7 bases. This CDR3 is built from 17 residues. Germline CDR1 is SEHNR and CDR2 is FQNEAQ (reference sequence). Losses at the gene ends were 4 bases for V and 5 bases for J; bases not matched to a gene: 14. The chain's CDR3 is CASSSRWDWAGDNEQFF. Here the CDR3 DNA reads TGTGCCAGCAGCTCGCGGTGGGATTGGGCGGGGGACAATGAGCAGTTCTTC.

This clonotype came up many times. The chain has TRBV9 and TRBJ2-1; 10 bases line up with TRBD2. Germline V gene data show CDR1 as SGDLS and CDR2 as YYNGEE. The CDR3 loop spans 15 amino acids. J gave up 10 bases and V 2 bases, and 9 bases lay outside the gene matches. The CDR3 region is CASSVGLAGVGEQFF. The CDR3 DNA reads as TGTGCCAGCAGCGTTGGGCTAGCGGGAGTCGGAGAGCAGTTCTTC.

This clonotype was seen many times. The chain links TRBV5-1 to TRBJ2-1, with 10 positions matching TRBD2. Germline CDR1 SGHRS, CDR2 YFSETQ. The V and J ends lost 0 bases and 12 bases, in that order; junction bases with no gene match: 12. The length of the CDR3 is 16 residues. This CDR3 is CASSLAASGSLMVQFF. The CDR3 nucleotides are TGCGCCAGCAGCTTGGCGGCTAGCGGGAGTCTAATGGTGCAGTTCTTC.

The CDR3 loop is CASSPTQVYGYTF. DNA of the CDR3: TGTGCCAGCAGCCCTACACAGGTTTATGGCTACACCTTC. This sequence joins TRBV7-2 and TRBJ1-2, with a weak D call TRBD1 (5 bases). The CDR3 totals 13 residues. CDR1 SGHTA and CDR2 FQGNSA come from the germline V gene. V was shortened by 5 bases and J by 5 bases, with 12 bases between the two germline ends. Supplemented by reference TRBV7-2 and TRBJ1-2, the full variable domain reads GAGVSQSPSNKVTEKGKDVELRCDPISGHTALYWYRQSLGQGLEFLIYFQGNSAPDKSGLPSDRFSAERTGGSVSTLTIQRTQQEDSAVYLCASSPTQVYGYTFGSGTRLTVV.

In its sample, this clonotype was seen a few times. The DNA of the CDR3 is TGTGCCAGATGTGGGGTGTCAAAGTATGGCTACACCTTC. This gives the protein CARCGVSKYGYTF. This rearrangement joins TRBV25-1 to TRBJ1-2; D is unclear. The V gene lost 9 bases and the J gene lost 5 bases, with 16 bases spanning the gap. Germline V lookup: CDR1 MGHDK, CDR2 SYGVNS. There are 13 residues in the CDR3.

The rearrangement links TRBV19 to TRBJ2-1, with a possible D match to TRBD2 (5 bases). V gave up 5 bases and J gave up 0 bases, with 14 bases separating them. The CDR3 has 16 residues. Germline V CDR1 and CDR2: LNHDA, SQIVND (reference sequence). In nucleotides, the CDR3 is TGTGCCAGTAGTTCCCCCCTAGGACTCTCCTACAATGAGCAGTTCTTC. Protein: CASSSPLGLSYNEQFF.

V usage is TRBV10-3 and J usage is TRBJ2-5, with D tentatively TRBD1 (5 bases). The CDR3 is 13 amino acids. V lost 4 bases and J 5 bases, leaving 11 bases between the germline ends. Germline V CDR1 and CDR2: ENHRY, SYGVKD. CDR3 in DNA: TGTGCCATCAGTGGGACATTGGGGGAGACCCAGTACTTC. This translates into CAISGTLGETQYF.